This TCR beta chain was documented in a study of blood T cell repertoires in COVID-19. Study details: From the United States, Italy and Spain came samples of acute and convalescent COVID-19. Sources were T cells, B-cell-depleted T cells, or PBMCs; the material itself was cDNA or gDNA.

Study processing details: Nucleated cell counts were estimated from reference gene primer amplification. The assay was immunoSEQ multiplex PCR, and TCRdb's table has in-frame clones only and misses some. V, J and clone size derive from that table, while D and trimming were established from the DNA sequence. The sample records roughly 150,000 clones, approximately 91% being singletons. V lost 4 bases and J lost 10, with 17 bases in between. Germline V gene data show CDR1 as SEHNR and CDR2 as FQNEAQ (reference sequence). The CDR3 is 14 amino acids. Specimen: peripheral blood. This clonotype was sampled from a man aged 18 to 30 with acute or convalescent COVID-19. This rearrangement joins TRBV7-9 to TRBJ2-1; maybe TRBD1 (5 bases). In DNA form, the CDR3 reads TGTGCCAGCAGCTCCACCGACGGACATTGGGAGCAGTTCTTC. It codes for CASSSTDGHWEQFF.